The 2 T cell receptor beta chains given below trace back to one sample, sequenced in a study of shared clonotypes between healthy human individuals. Sequencing was performed with immunoSEQ multiplex PCR; in TCRdb, only in-frame clones are kept and a portion is missing. This table has fewer than 550,000 clones, about 79% appearing once. The sample was PBMCs. These receptors were taken from a woman aged 40-49 years in good health. Some clones in this sample may be carry-over from other donors' samples.

The chain combines TRBV15 with TRBJ2-1; D tentatively fits TRBD1 or TRBD2 (6 bases each). Trimming cost V 1 base and J 9 bases, with 10 bases left between them. Looked up from germline, CDR1 is LNHNV and CDR2 is YYDKDF (reference sequence). The CDR3 is 13 amino acids. The CDR3 DNA sequence: TGTGCCACCAGCAGAGGGGGGGCGGGTGAGCAGTTCTTC. Amino acids: CATSRGGAGEQFF.

The chain couples TRBV5-5 to TRBJ2-7, with TRBD2 matching over 10 bases. The germline gives CDR1 SGHKS, CDR2 YYEKEE (reference sequence). J gave up 6 bases and V 2 bases, and 11 bases lay outside the gene matches. The CDR3 runs to 16 residues. The DNA of the CDR3 is TGTGCCAGCAGCTTATCCCCTAGCGGGAGTCGTTTCGAGCAGTACTTC. Its protein product is CASSLSPSGSRFEQYF.